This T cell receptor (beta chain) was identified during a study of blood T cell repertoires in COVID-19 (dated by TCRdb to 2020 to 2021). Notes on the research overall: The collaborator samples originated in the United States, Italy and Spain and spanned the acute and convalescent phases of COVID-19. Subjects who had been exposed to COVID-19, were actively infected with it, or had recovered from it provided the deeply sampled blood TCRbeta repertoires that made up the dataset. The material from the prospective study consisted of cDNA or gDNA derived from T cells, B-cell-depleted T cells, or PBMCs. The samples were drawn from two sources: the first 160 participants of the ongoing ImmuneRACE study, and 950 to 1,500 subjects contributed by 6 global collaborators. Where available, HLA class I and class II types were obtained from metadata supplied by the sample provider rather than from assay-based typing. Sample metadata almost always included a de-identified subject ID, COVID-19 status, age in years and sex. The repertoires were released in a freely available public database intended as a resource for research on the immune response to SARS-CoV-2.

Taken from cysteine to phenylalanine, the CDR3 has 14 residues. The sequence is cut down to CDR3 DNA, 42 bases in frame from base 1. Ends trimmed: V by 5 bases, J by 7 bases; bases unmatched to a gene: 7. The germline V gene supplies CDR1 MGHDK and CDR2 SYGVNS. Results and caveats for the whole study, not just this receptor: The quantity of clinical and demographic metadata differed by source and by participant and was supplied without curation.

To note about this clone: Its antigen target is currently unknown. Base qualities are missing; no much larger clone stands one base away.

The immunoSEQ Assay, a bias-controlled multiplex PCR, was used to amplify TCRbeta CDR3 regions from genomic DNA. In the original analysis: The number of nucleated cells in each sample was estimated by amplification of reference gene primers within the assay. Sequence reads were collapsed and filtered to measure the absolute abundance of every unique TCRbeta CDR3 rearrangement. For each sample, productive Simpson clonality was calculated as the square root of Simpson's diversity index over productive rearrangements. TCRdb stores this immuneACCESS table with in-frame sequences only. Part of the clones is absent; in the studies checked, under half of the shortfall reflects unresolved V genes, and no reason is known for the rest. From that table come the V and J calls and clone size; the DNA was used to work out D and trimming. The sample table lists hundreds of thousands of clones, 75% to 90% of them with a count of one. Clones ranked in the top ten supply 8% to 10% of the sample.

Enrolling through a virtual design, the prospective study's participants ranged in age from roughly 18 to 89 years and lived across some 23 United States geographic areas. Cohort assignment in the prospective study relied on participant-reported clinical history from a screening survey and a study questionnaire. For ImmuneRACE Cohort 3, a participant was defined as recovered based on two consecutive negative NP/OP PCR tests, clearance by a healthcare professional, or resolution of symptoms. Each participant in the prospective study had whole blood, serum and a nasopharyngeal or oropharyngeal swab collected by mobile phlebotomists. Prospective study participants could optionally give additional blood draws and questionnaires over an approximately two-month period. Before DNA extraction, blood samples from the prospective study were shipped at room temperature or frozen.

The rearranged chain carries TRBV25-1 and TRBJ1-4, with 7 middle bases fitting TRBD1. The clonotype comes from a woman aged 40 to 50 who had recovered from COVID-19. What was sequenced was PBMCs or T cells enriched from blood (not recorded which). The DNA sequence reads TGTGCCAGCAGTCGCACAGGGGCGGGTGAAAAACTGTTTTTT. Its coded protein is CASSRTGAGEKLFF.